This T cell receptor (beta chain) stems from a study of T cell responses to AZD1222 COVID-19 vaccine. TCRdb keeps only in-frame clones here, not all; method: immunoSEQ multiplex PCR. The sample consists of 150,000 to 190,000 clones, more than 90% of them appearing once. Trimming removed 0 bases from V and 4 bases from J, with 10 bases in between. This CDR3 is built from 15 residues. CDR1 MNHEY and CDR2 SVGAGI come from the germline V gene. The sample was peripheral blood, taken 28 days after the second AZD1222 dose. The V and J genes are TRBV6-5 and TRBJ2-1; D gene ambiguous. The clonotype originates from an adult who received the AZD1222 COVID-19 vaccine. CDR3 amino acids: CASSYSQTLYNEQFF. The CDR3 DNA reads TGTGCCAGCAGTTACTCCCAGACCCTTTACAATGAGCAGTTCTTC.